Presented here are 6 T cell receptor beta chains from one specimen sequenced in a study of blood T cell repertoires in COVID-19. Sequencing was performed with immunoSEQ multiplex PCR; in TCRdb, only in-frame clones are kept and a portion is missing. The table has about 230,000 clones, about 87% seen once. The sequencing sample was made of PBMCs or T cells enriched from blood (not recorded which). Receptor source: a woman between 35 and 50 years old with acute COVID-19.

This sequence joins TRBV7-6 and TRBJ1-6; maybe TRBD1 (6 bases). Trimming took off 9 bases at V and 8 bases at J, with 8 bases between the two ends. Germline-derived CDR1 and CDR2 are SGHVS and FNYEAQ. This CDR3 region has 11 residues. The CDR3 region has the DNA TGTGCCAGTACAGGGTATTCACCCCTCCACTTT. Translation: CASTGYSPLHF.

CDR3: CASRGTSGSRGLYETQYF. DNA for the CDR3: TGTGCCAGTAGGGGGACTAGCGGAAGTAGAGGGTTGTATGAGACCCAGTACTTC. The chain combines TRBV19 with TRBJ2-5, with TRBD2 matching 11 bases. The trim removed 6 bases at V and 5 bases at J, leaving 17 bases unmatched. The CDR3 has 18 residues. Germline V gene lookup returns CDR1 LNHDA and CDR2 SQIVND (reference sequence).

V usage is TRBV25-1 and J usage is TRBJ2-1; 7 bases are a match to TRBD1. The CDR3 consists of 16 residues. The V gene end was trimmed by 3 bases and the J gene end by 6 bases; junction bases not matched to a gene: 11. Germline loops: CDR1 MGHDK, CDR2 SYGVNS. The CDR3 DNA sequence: TGTGCCAGCAGTGATGGTACAGGGGTCTATCCCAATGAGCAGTTCTTC. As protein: CASSDGTGVYPNEQFF.

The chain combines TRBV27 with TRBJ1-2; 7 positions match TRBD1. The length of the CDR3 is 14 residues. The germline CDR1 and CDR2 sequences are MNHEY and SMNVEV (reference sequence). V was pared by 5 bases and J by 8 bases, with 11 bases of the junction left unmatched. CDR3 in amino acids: CASSQGVRYGGYTF. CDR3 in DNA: TGTGCCAGCAGTCAGGGGGTGCGGTACGGGGGCTACACCTTC.

As DNA, the CDR3 is TGTGCCAGCAGCTTCCACCCCGGCGGGGGGCGCTTGAAAGAGACCCAGTACTTC. This sequence encodes CASSFHPGGGRLKETQYF. J is TRBJ2-5 and V is TRBV7-2; 8 bases agree with TRBD2. CDR1 and CDR2 (germline): SGHTA, FQGNSA. The CDR3 has 18 amino acids. V shed 3 bases, J shed 3 bases, and the junction held 15 bases outside the gene matches.

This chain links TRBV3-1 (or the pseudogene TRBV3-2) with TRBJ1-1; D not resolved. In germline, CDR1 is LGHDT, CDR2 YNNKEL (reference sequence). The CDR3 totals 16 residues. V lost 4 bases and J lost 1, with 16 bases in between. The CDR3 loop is CASSLRGPDANTEAFF. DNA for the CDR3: TGTGCCAGCAGCCTAAGAGGCCCTGACGCGAACACTGAAGCTTTCTTT.